This record looks at one T cell receptor beta chain sequence and its context. Its specificity is unknown. The entry originates in a study of T cells in localized non-small cell lung cancer. The study's findings and limits: Higher T cell density in the blood was associated with longer overall survival, whereas higher adjacent-lung clonality associated with shorter survival.

The CDR3 spans 15 residues. V lost 7 bases to trimming and J lost 5 bases; unmatched junction nucleotides: 6. Germline V gene data show CDR1 as SGHNT and CDR2 as YENEEA. This table comes from immunoSEQ multiplex PCR, and its TCRdb copy is limited to in-frame clones, with some not included. Among about 1,500 clones listed, under 35% were seen once. The sample here was normal lung tissue next to the tumor, taken before any cancer treatment. This chain connects TRBV11-3 to TRBJ2-2, with 11 bases identical to TRBD2. This TCR was sampled from a male donor at least 60 years old with stage I squamous cell lung carcinoma. CDR3 region: CASTASGRRTGELFF. Here the CDR3 DNA reads TGTGCCAGCACCGCTAGCGGGAGGCGTACCGGGGAGCTGTTTTTT.